This TCR beta chain comes out of a study of cytomegalovirus exposure and HLA in healthy donors. To note about this clone: The antigen is not known.

With 60 Vbeta and 13 Jbeta primers, the PCR was carried out. This table comes from immunoSEQ multiplex PCR, and its TCRdb copy is limited to in-frame clones, with some not included. The sample has 150,000 to 200,000 clones; 65% to 75% are singletons. Notes on the study in general: Researchers counted 164 TCR beta chains as cytomegalovirus-associated.

The CDR3 extends over 13 amino acids. V was pared by 4 bases and J by 3 bases, with 0 bases of the junction left unmatched. Per the germline V gene, CDR1 is KGHSH and CDR2 is LQKENI. This TCR came from a girl under 18 in good health and CMV-seronegative. This rearrangement joins TRBV18 to TRBJ2-5, with 9 positions matching TRBD1. Sample: PBMCs. The CDR3 is CASSRDREETQYF. CDR3 DNA: TGTGCCAGCTCACGGGACAGGGAAGAGACCCAGTACTTC.